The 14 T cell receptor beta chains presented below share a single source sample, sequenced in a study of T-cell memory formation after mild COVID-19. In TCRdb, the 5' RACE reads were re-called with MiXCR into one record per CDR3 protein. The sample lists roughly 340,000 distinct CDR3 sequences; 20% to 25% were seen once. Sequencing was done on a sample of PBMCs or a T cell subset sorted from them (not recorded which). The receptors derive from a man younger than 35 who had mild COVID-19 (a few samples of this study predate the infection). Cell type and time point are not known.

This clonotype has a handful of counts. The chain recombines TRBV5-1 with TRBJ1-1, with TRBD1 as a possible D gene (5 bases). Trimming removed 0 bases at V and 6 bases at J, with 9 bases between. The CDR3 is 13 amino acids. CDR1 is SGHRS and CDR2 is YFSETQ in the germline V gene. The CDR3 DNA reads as TGCGCCAGCAGCTTGGAGCGGGGGTCTGAAGCTTTCTTT. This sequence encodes CASSLERGSEAFF. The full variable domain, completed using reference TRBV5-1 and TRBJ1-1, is KAGVTQTPRYLIKTRGQQVTLSCSPISGHRSVSWYQQTPGQGLQFLFEYFSETQRNKGNFPGRFSGRQFSNSRSEMNVSTLELGDSALYLCASSLERGSEAFFGQGTRLTVV.

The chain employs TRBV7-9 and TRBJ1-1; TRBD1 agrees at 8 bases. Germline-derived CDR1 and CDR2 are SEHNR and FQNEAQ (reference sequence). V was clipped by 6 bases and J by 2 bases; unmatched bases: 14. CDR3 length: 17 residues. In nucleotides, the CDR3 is TGTGCCAGCAGGCCTCCCTTAAGGACAGGGCCCAACACTGAAGCTTTCTTT. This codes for CASRPPLRTGPNTEAFF.

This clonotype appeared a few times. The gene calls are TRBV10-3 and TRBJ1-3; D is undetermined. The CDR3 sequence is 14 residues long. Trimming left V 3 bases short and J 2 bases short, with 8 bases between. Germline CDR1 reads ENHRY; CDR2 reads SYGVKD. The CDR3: CAISDYRAGNTIYF. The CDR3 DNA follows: TGTGCCATCAGTGATTATAGGGCTGGAAACACCATATATTTT.

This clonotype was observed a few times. The CDR3 DNA is TGCGCCAGCAGCTCTTACAGGGTGGGGAACACTGAAGCTTTCTTT. It codes for CASSSYRVGNTEAFF. The V call is TRBV5-1, the J call TRBJ1-1; maybe TRBD1 (6 bases). Looked up from germline, CDR1 is SGHRS and CDR2 is YFSETQ. Trimming took 3 bases from V and 1 from J, leaving 13 bases between them. This CDR3 has 15 residues.

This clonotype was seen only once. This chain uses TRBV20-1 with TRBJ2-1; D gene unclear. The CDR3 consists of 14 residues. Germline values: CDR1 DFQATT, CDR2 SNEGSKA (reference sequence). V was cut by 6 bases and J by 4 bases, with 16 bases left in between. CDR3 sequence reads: CSAIVPHAYNEQFF. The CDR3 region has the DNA TGCAGTGCCATCGTGCCTCATGCATACAATGAGCAGTTCTTC.

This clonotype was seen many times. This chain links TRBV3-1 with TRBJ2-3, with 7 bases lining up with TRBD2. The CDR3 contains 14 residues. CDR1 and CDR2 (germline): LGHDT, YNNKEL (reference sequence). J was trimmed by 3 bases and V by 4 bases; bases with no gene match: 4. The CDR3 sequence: CASSLSGATDTQYF. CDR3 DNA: TGTGCCAGCAGCCTGAGCGGGGCGACAGATACGCAGTATTTT.

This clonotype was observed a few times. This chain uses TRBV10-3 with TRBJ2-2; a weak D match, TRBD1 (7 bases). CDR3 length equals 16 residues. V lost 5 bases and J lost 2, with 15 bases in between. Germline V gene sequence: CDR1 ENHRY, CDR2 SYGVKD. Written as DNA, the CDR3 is TGTGCCATCAGTCCAGGGGGGCTAGCTAACACCGGGGAGCTGTTTTTT. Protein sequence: CAISPGGLANTGELFF.

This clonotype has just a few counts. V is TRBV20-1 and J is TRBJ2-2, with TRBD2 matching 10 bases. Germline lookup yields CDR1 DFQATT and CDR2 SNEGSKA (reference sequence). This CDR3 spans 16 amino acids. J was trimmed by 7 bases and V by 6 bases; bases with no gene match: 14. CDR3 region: CSALKAGLAPNGELFF. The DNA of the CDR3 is TGCAGTGCCCTTAAGGCGGGACTAGCGCCTAACGGGGAGCTGTTTTTT.

Here the CDR3 DNA reads TGTGCCAGCACCAACCCGAGGACTGAAGCTTTCTTT. Translating it yields CASTNPRTEAFF. The V call is TRBV6-2 or TRBV6-3, the J call TRBJ1-1; D remains ambiguous. CDR1 and CDR2 (germline): MNHEY, SVGEGT. The CDR3 has 12 residues. V was cut by 7 bases and J by 5 bases, with 11 bases left in between.

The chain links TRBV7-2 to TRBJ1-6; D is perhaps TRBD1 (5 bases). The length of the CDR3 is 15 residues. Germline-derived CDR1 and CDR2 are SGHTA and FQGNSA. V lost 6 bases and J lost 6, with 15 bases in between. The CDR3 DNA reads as TGTGCCAGCAGTATAACCGGGACGGGTAATTCACCCCTCCACTTT. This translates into CASSITGTGNSPLHF.

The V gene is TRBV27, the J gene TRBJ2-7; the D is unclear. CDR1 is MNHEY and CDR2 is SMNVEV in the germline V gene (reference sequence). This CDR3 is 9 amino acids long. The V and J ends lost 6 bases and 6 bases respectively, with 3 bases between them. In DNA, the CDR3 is TGTGCCAGCAGACTCGAGCAGTACGTC. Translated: CASRLEQYV.

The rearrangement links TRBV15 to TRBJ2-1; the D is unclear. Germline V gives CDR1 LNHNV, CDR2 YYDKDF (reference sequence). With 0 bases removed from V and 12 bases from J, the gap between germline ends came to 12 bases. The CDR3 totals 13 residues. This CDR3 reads CATSRDHTLGQFF. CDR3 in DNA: TGTGCCACCAGCAGAGATCACACTCTTGGGCAGTTCTTC.

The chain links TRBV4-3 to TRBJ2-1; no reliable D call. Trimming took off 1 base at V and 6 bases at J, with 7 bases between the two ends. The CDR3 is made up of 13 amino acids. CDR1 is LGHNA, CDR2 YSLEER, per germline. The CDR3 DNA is TGCGCCAGCAGCCAAGCACCCGGCAATGAGCAGTTCTTC. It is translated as CASSQAPGNEQFF.

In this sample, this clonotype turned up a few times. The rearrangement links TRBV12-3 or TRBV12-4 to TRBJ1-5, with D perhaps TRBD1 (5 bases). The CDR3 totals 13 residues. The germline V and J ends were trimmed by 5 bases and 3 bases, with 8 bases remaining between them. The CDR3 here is CASSLQDNQPQHF. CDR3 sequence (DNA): TGTGCCAGCAGTCTACAGGACAATCAGCCCCAGCATTTT.